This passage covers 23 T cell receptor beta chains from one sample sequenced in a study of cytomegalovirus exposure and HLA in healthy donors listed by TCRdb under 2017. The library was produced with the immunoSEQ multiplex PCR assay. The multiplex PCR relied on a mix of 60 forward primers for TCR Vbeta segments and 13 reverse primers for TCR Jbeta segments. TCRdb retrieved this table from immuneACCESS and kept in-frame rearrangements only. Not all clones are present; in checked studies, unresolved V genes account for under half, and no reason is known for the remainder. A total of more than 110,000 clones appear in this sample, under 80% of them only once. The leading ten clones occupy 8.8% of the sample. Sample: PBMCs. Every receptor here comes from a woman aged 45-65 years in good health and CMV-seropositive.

In DNA, the CDR3 is TGTGCCAGCAGCGCCCGACAGGCTAGCTCCTACGAGCAGTACTTC. Translated, it gives CASSARQASSYEQYF. The V call is TRBV9, the J call TRBJ2-7; maybe TRBD1 (6 bases). The CDR3 contains 15 residues. Trimming stripped 3 bases from V and 0 bases from J, with 13 bases between. CDR1 SGDLS and CDR2 YYNGEE come from the germline V gene.

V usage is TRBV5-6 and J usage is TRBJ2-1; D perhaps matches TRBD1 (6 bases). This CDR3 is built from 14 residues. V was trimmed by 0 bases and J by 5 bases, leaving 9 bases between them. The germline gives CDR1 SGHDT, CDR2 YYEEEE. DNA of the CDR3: TGTGCCAGCAGCTTGGTGGACAGTAACAATGAGCAGTTCTTC. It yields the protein CASSLVDSNNEQFF.

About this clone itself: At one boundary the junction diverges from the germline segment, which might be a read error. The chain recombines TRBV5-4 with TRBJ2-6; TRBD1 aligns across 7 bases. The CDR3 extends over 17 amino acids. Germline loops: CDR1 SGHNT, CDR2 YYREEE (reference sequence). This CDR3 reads CASSPGQSMAGANGLTF. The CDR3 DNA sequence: TGTGCCAGCAGCCCGGGACAGTCCATGGCTGGGGCCAACGGCCTGACTTTC.

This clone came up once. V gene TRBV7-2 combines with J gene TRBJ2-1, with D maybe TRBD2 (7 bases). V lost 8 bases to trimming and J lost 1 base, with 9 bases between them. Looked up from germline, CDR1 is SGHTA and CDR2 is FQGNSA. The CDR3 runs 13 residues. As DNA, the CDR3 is TGTGCCAGCGGGGGGGCGTCCTACAATGAGCAGTTCTTC. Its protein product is CASGGASYNEQFF.

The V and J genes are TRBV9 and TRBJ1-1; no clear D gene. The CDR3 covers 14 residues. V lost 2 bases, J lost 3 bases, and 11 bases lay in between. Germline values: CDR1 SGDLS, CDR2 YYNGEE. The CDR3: CASSVGSEYTEAFF. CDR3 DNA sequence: TGTGCCAGCAGCGTCGGTTCTGAGTACACTGAAGCTTTCTTT.

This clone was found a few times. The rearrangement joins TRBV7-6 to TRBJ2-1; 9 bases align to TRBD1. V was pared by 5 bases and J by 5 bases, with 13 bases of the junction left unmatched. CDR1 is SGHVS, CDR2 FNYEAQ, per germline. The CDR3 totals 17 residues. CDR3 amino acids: CASSPPSRDRENNEQFF. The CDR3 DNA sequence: TGTGCCAGCAGCCCACCTTCCCGGGACAGGGAGAACAATGAGCAGTTCTTC.

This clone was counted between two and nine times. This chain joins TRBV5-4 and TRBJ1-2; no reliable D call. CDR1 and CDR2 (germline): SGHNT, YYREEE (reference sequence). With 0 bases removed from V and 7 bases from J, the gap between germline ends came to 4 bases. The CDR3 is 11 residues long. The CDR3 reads CASSLDGGYTF. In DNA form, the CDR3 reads TGTGCCAGCAGCTTGGACGGTGGCTACACCTTC.

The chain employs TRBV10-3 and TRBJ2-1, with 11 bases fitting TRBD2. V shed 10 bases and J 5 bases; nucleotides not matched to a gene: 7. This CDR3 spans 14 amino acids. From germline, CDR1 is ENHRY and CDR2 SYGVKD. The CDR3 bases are TGTGCCACCCAGACTAGCGGGAATCACAATGAGCAGTTCTTC. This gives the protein CATQTSGNHNEQFF.

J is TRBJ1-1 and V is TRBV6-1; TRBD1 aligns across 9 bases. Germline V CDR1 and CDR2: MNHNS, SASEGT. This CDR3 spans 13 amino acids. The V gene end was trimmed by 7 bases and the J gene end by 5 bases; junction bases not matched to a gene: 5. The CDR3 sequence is CASIQGANTEAFF. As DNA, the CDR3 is TGTGCCAGCATACAGGGGGCTAATACTGAAGCTTTCTTT.

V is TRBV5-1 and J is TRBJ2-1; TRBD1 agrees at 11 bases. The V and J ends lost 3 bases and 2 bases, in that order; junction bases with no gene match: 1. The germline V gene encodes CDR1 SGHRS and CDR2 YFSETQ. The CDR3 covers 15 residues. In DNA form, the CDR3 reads TGCGCCAGCAGCTCGGACAGGGGGCCCTACAATGAGCAGTTCTTC. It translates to CASSSDRGPYNEQFF.

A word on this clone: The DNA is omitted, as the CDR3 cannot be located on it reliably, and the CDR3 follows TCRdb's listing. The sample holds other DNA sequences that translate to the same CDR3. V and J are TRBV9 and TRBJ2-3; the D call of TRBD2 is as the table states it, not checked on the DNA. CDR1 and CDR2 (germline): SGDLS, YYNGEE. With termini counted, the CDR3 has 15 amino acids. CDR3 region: CASSVVGDGTDTQYF.

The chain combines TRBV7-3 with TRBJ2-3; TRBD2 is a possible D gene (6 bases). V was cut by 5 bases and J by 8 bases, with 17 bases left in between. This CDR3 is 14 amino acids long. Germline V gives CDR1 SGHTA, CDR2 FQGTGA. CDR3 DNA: TGTGCCAGCAGCGCGGGGAGCTCGATTAGTACGCAGTATTTT. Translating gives CASSAGSSISTQYF.

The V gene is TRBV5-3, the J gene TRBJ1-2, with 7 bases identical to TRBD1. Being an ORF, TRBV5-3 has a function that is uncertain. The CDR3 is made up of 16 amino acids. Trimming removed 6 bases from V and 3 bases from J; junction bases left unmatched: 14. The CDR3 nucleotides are TGTGCCAGAAACCGGGACAGCAATTTAGGCCACTATGGCTACACCTTC. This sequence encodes CARNRDSNLGHYGYTF.

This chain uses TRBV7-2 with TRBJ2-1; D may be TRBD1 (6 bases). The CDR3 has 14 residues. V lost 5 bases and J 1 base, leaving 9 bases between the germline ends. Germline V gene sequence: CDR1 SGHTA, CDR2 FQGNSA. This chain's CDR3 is CASSLGTSYNEQFF. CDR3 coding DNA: TGTGCCAGCAGCCTGGGGACATCCTACAATGAGCAGTTCTTC.

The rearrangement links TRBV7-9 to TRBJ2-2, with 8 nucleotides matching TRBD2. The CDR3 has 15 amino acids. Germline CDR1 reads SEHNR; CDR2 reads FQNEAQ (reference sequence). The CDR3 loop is CVGGGFLRDTGELFF. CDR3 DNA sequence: TGTGTCGGCGGGGGGTTCTTGAGGGACACCGGGGAGCTGTTTTTT.

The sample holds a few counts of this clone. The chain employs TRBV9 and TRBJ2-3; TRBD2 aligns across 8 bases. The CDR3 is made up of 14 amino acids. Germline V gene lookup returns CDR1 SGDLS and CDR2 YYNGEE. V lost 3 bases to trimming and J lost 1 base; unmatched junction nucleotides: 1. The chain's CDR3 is CASSASGRTDTQYF. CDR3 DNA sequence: TGTGCCAGCAGCGCTAGCGGGCGCACAGATACGCAGTATTTT.

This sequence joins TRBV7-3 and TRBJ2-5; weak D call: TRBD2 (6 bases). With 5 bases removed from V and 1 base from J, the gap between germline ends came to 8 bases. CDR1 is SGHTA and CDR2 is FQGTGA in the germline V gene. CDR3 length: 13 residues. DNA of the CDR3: TGTGCCAGCAGCAGGGACTCCCAAGAGACCCAGTACTTC. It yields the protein CASSRDSQETQYF.

The CDR3: CASSLRDQPQHF. In DNA form, the CDR3 reads TGTGCCAGCAGCTTAAGAGATCAGCCCCAGCATTTT. The chain combines TRBV7-2 with TRBJ1-5; D gene unclear. This CDR3 is 12 amino acids long. V was pared by 2 bases and J by 5 bases, with 4 bases between. Germline V gene lookup returns CDR1 SGHTA and CDR2 FQGNSA. Drawing the rest from reference TRBV7-2 and TRBJ1-5, the complete variable domain is GAGVSQSPSNKVTEKGKDVELRCDPISGHTALYWYRQSLGQGLEFLIYFQGNSAPDKSGLPSDRFSAERTGGSVSTLTIQRTQQEDSAVYLCASSLRDQPQHFGDGTRLSIL.

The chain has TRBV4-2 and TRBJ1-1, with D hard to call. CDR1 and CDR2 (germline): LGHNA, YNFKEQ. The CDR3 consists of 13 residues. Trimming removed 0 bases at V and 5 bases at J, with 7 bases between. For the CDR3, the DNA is TGTGCCAGCAGCCAAGAGAGGGTAACTGAAGCTTTCTTT. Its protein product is CASSQERVTEAFF.

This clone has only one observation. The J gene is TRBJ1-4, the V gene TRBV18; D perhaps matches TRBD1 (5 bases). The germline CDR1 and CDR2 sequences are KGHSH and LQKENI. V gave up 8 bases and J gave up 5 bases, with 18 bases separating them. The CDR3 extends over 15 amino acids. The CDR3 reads CASQANWGSNEKLFF. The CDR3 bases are TGTGCCAGCCAGGCTAACTGGGGCTCAAATGAAAAACTGTTTTTT.

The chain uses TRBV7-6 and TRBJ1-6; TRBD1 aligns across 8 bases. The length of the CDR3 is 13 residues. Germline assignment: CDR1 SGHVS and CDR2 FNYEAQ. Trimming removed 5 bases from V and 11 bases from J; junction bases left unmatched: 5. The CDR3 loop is CASSPGQGAPLHF. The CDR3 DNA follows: TGTGCCAGCAGCCCCGGACAGGGAGCACCCCTCCACTTT. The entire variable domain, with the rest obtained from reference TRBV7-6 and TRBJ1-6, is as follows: GAGVSQSPRYKVTKRGQDVALRCDPISGHVSLYWYRQALGQGPEFLTYFNYEAQQDKSGLPNDRFSAERPEGSISTLTIQRTEQRDSAMYRCASSPGQGAPLHFGNGTRLTVT.

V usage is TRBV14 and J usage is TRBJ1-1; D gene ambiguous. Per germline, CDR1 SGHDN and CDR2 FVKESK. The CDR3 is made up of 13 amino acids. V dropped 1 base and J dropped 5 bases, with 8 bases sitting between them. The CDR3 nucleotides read TGTGCCAGCAGCCAAGGCCCCGGGACTGAAGCTTTCTTT. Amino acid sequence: CASSQGPGTEAFF.

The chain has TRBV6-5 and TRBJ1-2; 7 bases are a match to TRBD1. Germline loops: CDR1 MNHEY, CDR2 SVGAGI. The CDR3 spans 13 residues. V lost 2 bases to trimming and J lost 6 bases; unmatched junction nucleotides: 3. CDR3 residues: CASSYGQANGYTF. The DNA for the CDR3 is TGTGCCAGCAGTTACGGACAGGCTAATGGCTACACCTTC.